This TCR beta chain was obtained from a study of blood T cell repertoires in COVID-19. Overall study: The study drew acute and convalescent COVID-19 samples from the United States, Italy and Spain.

TCRdb's copy holds only in-frame clones and misses some; the assay was immunoSEQ multiplex PCR. This table holds about 88,000 clones, 80% to 90% found once. The length of the CDR3 is 16 residues. The germline V gene has CDR1 ENHRY and CDR2 SYGVKD. V lost 4 bases and J lost 5; bases outside the gene matches: 9. The sample holds a few counts of this clone. The chain joins TRBV10-3 to TRBJ2-2; 8 bases agree with TRBD1. The sequence was collected from an older man with acute or convalescent COVID-19. Sequencing input: peripheral blood. The CDR3 is CAISGQGQVKTGELFF. The CDR3 DNA sequence: TGTGCCATCAGTGGCCAGGGACAGGTTAAAACCGGGGAGCTGTTTTTT.